A single sample is the source of the 10 T cell receptor beta chains below, sequenced in a study of control samples from healthy donors and cancer patients. Data came from immunoSEQ multiplex PCR; TCRdb stores just in-frame clones and leaves some out. The profile shows approximately 160,000 clones, around 92% of them singletons. The sequenced sample was blood. The receptors derive from a woman aged 40 to 50 in good health.

This chain connects TRBV5-1 to TRBJ1-2, with 8 nucleotides matching TRBD1. The CDR3 sequence is 15 residues long. Germline CDR1 reads SGHRS; CDR2 reads YFSETQ. V lost 1 base to trimming and J lost 6 bases; unmatched junction nucleotides: 8. In DNA form, the CDR3 reads TGCGCCAGCAGCTTGTCCAGGGGGCCTCGGGATGGCTACACCTTC. Its translation is CASSLSRGPRDGYTF.

V and J are TRBV12-3 or TRBV12-4 and TRBJ1-2; TRBD1 is a possible D gene (5 bases). This CDR3 spans 12 amino acids. V lost 6 bases and J lost 6, with 11 bases in between. CDR3 in DNA: TGTGCCAGCAGCCGTCTGGGGGATGGCTACACCTTC. It translates to CASSRLGDGYTF.

The chain recombines TRBV5-1 with TRBJ1-6, with TRBD1 as a possible D gene (6 bases). The V gene lost 0 bases and the J gene lost 9 bases, with 13 bases spanning the gap. This CDR3 region has 15 residues. The germline CDR1 and CDR2 sequences are SGHRS and YFSETQ. CDR3 nucleotides: TGCGCCAGCAGCTTGGGGACAGCCCTGGGTTCACCCCTCCACTTT. Residues: CASSLGTALGSPLHF.

The rearrangement uses TRBV7-9 and TRBJ2-7; 8 bases are a match to TRBD1. CDR3 length: 17 residues. Germline CDR1 and CDR2: SEHNR and FQNEAQ (reference sequence). V trimming: 5 bases; J trimming: 0 bases; junction bases outside the gene matches: 12. The chain's CDR3 is CASSSNPTGGSSYEQYF. The DNA for the CDR3 is TGTGCCAGCAGCAGCAATCCTACAGGGGGAAGCTCCTACGAGCAGTACTTC.

The CDR3 is CASSYSTVSKSYEQYF. In DNA, the CDR3 is TGTGCCAGCAGTTACTCGACTGTGTCGAAGTCCTACGAGCAGTACTTC. This chain connects TRBV6-5 to TRBJ2-7, with D unresolved. V was pared by 0 bases and J by 1 base, with 13 bases between. CDR1 is MNHEY, CDR2 SVGAGI, per germline. The CDR3 runs to 16 residues.

V and J are TRBV29-1 and TRBJ2-2; 9 positions agree with TRBD2. The germline CDR1 and CDR2 sequences are SQVTM and ANQGSEA. V lost 7 bases to trimming and J lost 7 bases; unmatched junction nucleotides: 10. CDR3 length: 14 residues. CDR3 residues: CSAAGTSMIGELFF. The CDR3, as DNA: TGCAGCGCGGCCGGGACTAGCATGATCGGGGAGCTGTTTTTT.

The rearrangement joins TRBV6-2 or TRBV6-3 to TRBJ2-3, with D unresolved. From germline, CDR1 is MNHEY and CDR2 SVGEGT. Trimming removed 5 bases from V and 4 bases from J, with 7 bases in between. The CDR3 sequence is 12 residues long. The CDR3, as DNA: TGTGCCAGCAGTCTCCTCGCAGATACGCAGTATTTT. This translates into CASSLLADTQYF.

The gene calls are TRBV5-1 and TRBJ2-3, with D hard to call. Germline CDR1 reads SGHRS; CDR2 reads YFSETQ. V was cut by 4 bases and J by 2 bases, with 8 bases left in between. The CDR3 extends over 13 amino acids. Here the CDR3 reads CASSHGDTDTQYF. As DNA, the CDR3 is TGCGCCAGCAGCCACGGTGACACAGATACGCAGTATTTT.

The chain couples TRBV19 to TRBJ1-2; a weak D match, TRBD1 (5 bases). The CDR3 runs 16 residues. The V end lost 4 bases, the J end lost 6 bases, and 21 bases lay between the germline ends. CDR1 is LNHDA and CDR2 is SQIVND in the germline V gene (reference sequence). CDR3 amino acids: CASSTRRGFKLDGYTF. DNA for the CDR3: TGTGCCAGTAGTACCCGGAGGGGATTCAAGTTGGATGGCTACACCTTC. Full variable domain (rest looked up from reference TRBV19 and TRBJ1-2): DGGITQSPKYLFRKEGQNVTLSCEQNLNHDAMYWYRQDPGQGLRLIYYSQIVNDFQKGDIAEGYSVSREKKESFPLTVTSAQKNPTAFYLCASSTRRGFKLDGYTFGSGTRLTVV.

The chain combines TRBV7-9 with TRBJ1-1; D may be TRBD1 (6 bases). The CDR3 is made up of 14 amino acids. The germline gives CDR1 SEHNR, CDR2 FQNEAQ (reference sequence). The V and J ends lost 0 bases and 5 bases respectively, with 10 bases between them. The CDR3: CASSLAQGITEAFF. CDR3 nucleotide sequence: TGTGCCAGCAGCTTAGCACAGGGAATAACTGAAGCTTTCTTT.